The 17 T cell receptor beta chains below were found in one sample sequenced in a study of T-cell reconstitution after alpha-beta-depleted transplantation in children. For TCRbeta, the library was prepared with unique molecular identifiers. TCRdb used MiXCR to reprocess the PCR reads, holding one entry per CDR3 protein. The table lists around 800,000 distinct CDR3 sequences, approximately 15% of them singletons. The specimen comprised PBMCs, mostly from graft donor cells, sampled 360 days after TCRalphabeta/CD19-depleted stem cell transplant. These TCRs come from a male patient aged 5 to 17 who had a stem cell transplant for acute lymphoblastic leukemia, so the T cells may come from the graft donor.

The chain is built from TRBV4-1 and TRBJ1-3; possible D gene TRBD1, 6 bases. The CDR3 contains 16 residues. V was pared by 5 bases and J by 4 bases, with 18 bases between. Germline loops: CDR1 MGHRA, CDR2 YSYEKL. For the CDR3, the DNA is TGCGCCAGCAGCGCGCTCAGGGGCGAGGCGGGAAACACCATATATTTT. Protein product: CASSALRGEAGNTIYF.

The chain uses TRBV2 and TRBJ1-5; 7 bases are shared with TRBD1. J lost 0 bases, V lost 6 bases, and 5 bases had no gene match. The germline V gene has CDR1 SNHLY and CDR2 FYNNEI. CDR3 length: 15 amino acids. CDR3 region: CASSHTGDSNQPQHF. The CDR3 region has the DNA TGTGCCAGCAGCCACACAGGGGATAGCAATCAGCCCCAGCATTTT.

This chain connects TRBV12-3 or TRBV12-4 to TRBJ2-5; maybe TRBD2 (6 bases). Trimming left V 10 bases short and J 2 bases short, with 17 bases between. The CDR3 is made up of 14 amino acids. The CDR3 spells CATAVGGDQETQYF. CDR3 coding DNA: TGTGCCACCGCGGTGGGGGGAGATCAAGAGACCCAGTACTTC.

CDR3 nucleotide sequence: TGTGCCACCAGCTGGGGCCCGGGGCAGCCCCAGCATTTT. Encoded protein: CATSWGPGQPQHF. V is TRBV15 and J is TRBJ1-5; D is possibly TRBD1 (5 bases). The CDR3 contains 13 residues. The V end was cut by 5 bases, the J end by 7 bases, with 12 bases between. CDR1 is LNHNV and CDR2 is YYDKDF in the germline V gene (reference sequence).

This clonotype has a handful of counts. The chain has TRBV12-3 or TRBV12-4 and TRBJ2-5; D ambiguous. CDR3 length equals 12 residues. V lost 8 bases to trimming and J lost 4 bases, with 11 bases between them. The CDR3 coding sequence is TGTGCCAGCGGAGTTTACGGAGAGACCCAGTACTTC. Its protein product is CASGVYGETQYF.

This clonotype was counted between two and nine times. The chain employs TRBV11-2 and TRBJ2-1; 11 nucleotides agree with TRBD2. V was pared by 0 bases and J by 4 bases, with 11 bases of the junction left unmatched. From germline, CDR1 is SGHAT and CDR2 FQNNGV. The CDR3 has 19 amino acids. The CDR3 protein is CASSLDAVVSGREYNEQFF. The CDR3 DNA follows: TGTGCCAGCAGCTTAGATGCGGTCGTTAGCGGGAGGGAATACAATGAGCAGTTCTTC. Supplemented by reference TRBV11-2 and TRBJ2-1, the full variable domain reads EAGVAQSPRYKIIEKRQSVAFWCNPISGHATLYWYQQILGQGPKLLIQFQNNGVVDDSQLPKDRFSAERLKGVDSTLKIQPAKLEDSAVYLCASSLDAVVSGREYNEQFFGPGTRLTVL.

In this sample, this clonotype turned up a few times. This sequence joins TRBV25-1 and TRBJ1-4, with D tentatively TRBD1 (5 bases). The CDR3 totals 15 residues. Germline CDR1 is MGHDK and CDR2 is SYGVNS. The V end lost 2 bases, the J end lost 4 bases, and 11 bases lay between the germline ends. For the CDR3, the DNA is TGTGCCAGCAGTGAAGTTGGGGCCCATAATGAAAAACTGTTTTTT. Translated, it gives CASSEVGAHNEKLFF. Full variable domain (rest looked up from reference TRBV25-1 and TRBJ1-4): EADIYQTPRYLVIGTGKKITLECSQTMGHDKMYWYQQDPGMELHLIHYSYGVNSTEKGDLSSESTVSRIRTEHFPLTLESARPSHTSQYLCASSEVGAHNEKLFFGSGTQLSVL.

This clonotype was counted a few times. The chain is built from TRBV24-1 and TRBJ2-6, with 7 positions matching TRBD1. Germline-derived CDR1 and CDR2 are KGHDR and SFDVKD. V lost 5 bases and J lost 2; bases outside the gene matches: 2. The CDR3 is 15 residues long. This CDR3 reads CATSVGGTGANVLTF. The DNA for the CDR3 is TGTGCCACCAGTGTAGGGGGCACTGGGGCCAACGTCCTGACTTTC.

The rearrangement joins TRBV12-3 or TRBV12-4 to TRBJ2-2; 7 bases fit TRBD2. This CDR3 contains 15 residues. J gave up 4 bases and V 3 bases, and 5 bases lay outside the gene matches. CDR3 region: CASSFSGGVTGELFF. CDR3 nucleotide sequence: TGTGCCAGCAGTTTCTCGGGGGGAGTCACCGGGGAGCTGTTTTTT.

The sample holds many counts of this clonotype. This sequence joins TRBV11-1 and TRBJ2-7; 8 nucleotides match TRBD1. The CDR3 loop spans 15 amino acids. The V segment lost 5 bases and the J segment 0 bases; nucleotides outside the gene matches: 6. Per germline, CDR1 SGHAT and CDR2 FQDESV (reference sequence). CDR3 in amino acids: CASSRLTGGSYEQYF. CDR3 bases: TGTGCCAGCAGCCGCCTAACAGGGGGCTCCTACGAGCAGTACTTC. Full variable domain (outside the CDR3, taken from reference TRBV11-1 and TRBJ2-7): EAEVAQSPRYKITEKSQAVAFWCDPISGHATLYWYRQILGQGPELLVQFQDESVVDDSQLPKDRFSAERLKGVDSTLKIQPAELGDSAMYLCASSRLTGGSYEQYFGPGTRLTVT.

The CDR3 DNA is TGCGCCAGCAGCTTCGTAGGGGGGGGGCCGAACACCGGGGAGCTGTTTTTT. Amino acids: CASSFVGGGPNTGELFF. The J gene is TRBJ2-2, the V gene TRBV5-1, with D possibly matching TRBD2 (7 bases). Between the trimmed V and J ends, which lost 2 bases and 0 bases, there was a span of 14 bases. This CDR3 is built from 17 residues. Looked up from germline, CDR1 is SGHRS and CDR2 is YFSETQ.

In its sample, this clonotype was seen a few times. This chain joins TRBV6-5 and TRBJ2-2; TRBD1 matches 8 bases. The CDR3 length is 17 residues. V lost 6 bases, J lost 6 bases, and 15 bases stayed unmatched. CDR1 is MNHEY, CDR2 SVGAGI, per germline. In DNA form, the CDR3 reads TGTGCCAGCAGGACGGTTGGACAGGGACATACGGCCGGGGAGCTGTTTTTT. It is translated as CASRTVGQGHTAGELFF.

In this sample, this clonotype turned up a few times. The rearrangement links TRBV3-1 to TRBJ1-6; D call uncertain. CDR1 is LGHDT and CDR2 is YNNKEL in the germline V gene (reference sequence). V was shortened by 2 bases and J by 9 bases, with 11 bases between the two germline ends. This CDR3 is built from 14 residues. The CDR3 nucleotides are TGTGCCAGCAGCCAACTGCCCTCGGGTTCACCCCTCCACTTT. This translates into CASSQLPSGSPLHF. The full variable domain, in which reference TRBV3-1 and TRBJ1-6 provide the parts outside the CDR3, is DTAVSQTPKYLVTQMGNDKSIKCEQNLGHDTMYWYKQDSKKFLKIMFSYNNKELIINETVPNRFSPKSPDKAHLNLHINSLELGDSAVYFCASSQLPSGSPLHFGNGTRLTVT.

This clonotype was found many times. The CDR3 reads CASSHGEGYNEQFF. CDR3 sequence (DNA): TGTGCCAGCAGCCACGGAGAGGGGTACAATGAGCAGTTCTTC. The chain is built from TRBV5-6 and TRBJ2-1, with D perhaps being TRBD1 or TRBD2 (5 bases each). The length of the CDR3 is 14 residues. Germline V gives CDR1 SGHDT, CDR2 YYEEEE. Trimming cost V 4 bases and J 4 bases, with 12 bases left between them.

This clonotype was observed at least ten times. The genes are TRBV6-5 and TRBJ1-1; tentative D call: TRBD1 (6 bases). Trimming cost V 2 bases and J 5 bases, with 18 bases left between them. Germline V lookup: CDR1 MNHEY, CDR2 SVGAGI. This CDR3 has 16 amino acids. The DNA for the CDR3 is TGTGCCAGCAGTTACGCAAGGAAGGGGGAGAGGACTGAAGCTTTCTTT. Its translation: CASSYARKGERTEAFF.

The chain couples TRBV11-1 to TRBJ2-5; D gene unclear. CDR1 is SGHAT and CDR2 is FQDESV in the germline V gene (reference sequence). The CDR3 covers 13 residues. Deletions cut 1 base from V and 14 bases from J, with 17 bases between. The DNA for the CDR3 is TGTGCCAGCAGCTTAGAGGCCTACAGCGAGACCTACTTC. Encoded protein: CASSLEAYSETYF.

In its sample, this clonotype was seen a few times. The chain recombines TRBV20-1 with TRBJ1-3; D might be TRBD1 (6 bases). CDR3 size: 17 residues. Per germline, CDR1 DFQATT and CDR2 SNEGSKA (reference sequence). Trimming stripped 5 bases from V and 4 bases from J, with 24 bases between. The CDR3 spells CSAGRQAPYLGGNTIYF. The CDR3 nucleotides are TGCAGTGCTGGACGACAGGCTCCCTATCTTGGAGGAAACACCATATATTTT.